The 6 T cell receptor beta chains reported below all come from one sample, sequenced in a study of blood T cell repertoires in COVID-19. TCRdb's table, derived via immunoSEQ multiplex PCR, lists solely in-frame clones and lacks some. This table has just under 60,000 clones, less than 85% appearing once. The sequenced sample consisted of peripheral blood. Receptor source: a human donor in a cohort sampled during active COVID-19.

The chain combines TRBV11-3 with TRBJ2-1, with D maybe TRBD1 (6 bases). This CDR3 has 13 amino acids. Per the germline V gene, CDR1 is SGHNT and CDR2 is YENEEA. Trimming removed 5 bases from V and 4 bases from J, with 9 bases in between. The CDR3 bases are TGTGCCAGCAGCCCTACAGGGTACAATGAGCAGTTCTTC. Its protein product is CASSPTGYNEQFF.

The sample holds a few counts of this clone. The chain links TRBV2 to TRBJ2-3, with 7 bases that match TRBD2. The CDR3 consists of 15 residues. With 4 bases clipped from V and 1 base from J, the junction kept 5 bases outside the gene matches. Germline lookup yields CDR1 SNHLY and CDR2 FYNNEI. CDR3 nucleotides: TGTGCCAGCAGTGGCGGAGCGGGACGCACAGATACGCAGTATTTT. Protein sequence: CASSGGAGRTDTQYF.

V is TRBV7-2 and J is TRBJ2-2, with 8 positions matching TRBD2. With V trimmed by 1 base and J by 0 bases, 1 base remained unmatched. The CDR3 loop spans 16 amino acids. Per the germline V gene, CDR1 is SGHTA and CDR2 is FQGNSA. In DNA form, the CDR3 reads TGTGCCAGCAGCTTAGTAGCGGGAACGAACACCGGGGAGCTGTTTTTT. Its translation is CASSLVAGTNTGELFF.

The chain joins TRBV18 to TRBJ1-1; D not certain. CDR3 length: 13 amino acids. Germline-derived CDR1 and CDR2 are KGHSH and LQKENI. V lost 3 bases and J lost 1, with 6 bases in between. CDR3: CASSPGRNTEAFF. CDR3 coding DNA: TGTGCCAGCTCACCGGGGAGGAACACTGAAGCTTTCTTT.

The chain has TRBV11-2 and TRBJ2-7; a possible D gene is TRBD2 (5 bases). The ends were cut back, 0 bases at V and 2 bases at J, with 8 bases in the middle. This CDR3 has 14 amino acids. Germline V gene lookup returns CDR1 SGHAT and CDR2 FQNNGV. CDR3 residues: CASSLERGTYEQYF. CDR3 DNA: TGTGCCAGCAGCTTAGAACGGGGTACCTACGAGCAGTACTTC.

The V and J genes are TRBV4-1 and TRBJ1-4; 7 bases line up with TRBD1. The CDR3 extends over 18 amino acids. The ends lost 1 base at V and 8 bases at J; junction bases unmatched: 16. Germline-derived CDR1 and CDR2 are MGHRA and YSYEKL. In DNA form, the CDR3 reads TGCGCCAGCAGCCAAGCTAACGGTCGGACAGGTCGCGACGAAAAACTGTTTTTT. The encoded protein is CASSQANGRTGRDEKLFF.